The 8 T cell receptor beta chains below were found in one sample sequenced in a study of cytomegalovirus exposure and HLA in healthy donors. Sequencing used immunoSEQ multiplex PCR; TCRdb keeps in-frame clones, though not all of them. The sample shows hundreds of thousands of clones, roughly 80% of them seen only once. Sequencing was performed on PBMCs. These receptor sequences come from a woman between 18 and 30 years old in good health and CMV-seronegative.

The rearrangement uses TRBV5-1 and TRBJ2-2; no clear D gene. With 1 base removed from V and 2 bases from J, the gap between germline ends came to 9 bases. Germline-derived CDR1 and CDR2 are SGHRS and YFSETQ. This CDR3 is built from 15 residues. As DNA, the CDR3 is TGCGCCAGCAGCTTGAGGACGGAAAACACCGGGGAGCTGTTTTTT. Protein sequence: CASSLRTENTGELFF.

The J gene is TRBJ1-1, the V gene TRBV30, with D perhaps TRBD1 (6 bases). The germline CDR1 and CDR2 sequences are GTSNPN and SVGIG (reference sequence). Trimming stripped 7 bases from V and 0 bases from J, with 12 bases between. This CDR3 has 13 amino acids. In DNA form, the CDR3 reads TGTGCCTCGACATACAGGGTGAACACTGAAGCTTTCTTT. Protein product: CASTYRVNTEAFF. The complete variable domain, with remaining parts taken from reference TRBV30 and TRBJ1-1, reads SQTIHQWPATLVQPVGSPLSLECTVEGTSNPNLYWYRQAAGRGLQLLFYSVGIGQISSEVPQNLSASRPQDRQFILSSKKLLLSDSGFYLCASTYRVNTEAFFGQGTRLTVV.

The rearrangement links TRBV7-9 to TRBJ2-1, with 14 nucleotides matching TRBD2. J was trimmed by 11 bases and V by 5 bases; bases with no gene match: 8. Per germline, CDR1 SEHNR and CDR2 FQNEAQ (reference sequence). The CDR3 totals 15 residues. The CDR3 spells CASSAPGLAGEKQFF. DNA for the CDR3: TGTGCCAGCAGCGCCCCGGGACTAGCGGGAGAAAAGCAGTTCTTC.

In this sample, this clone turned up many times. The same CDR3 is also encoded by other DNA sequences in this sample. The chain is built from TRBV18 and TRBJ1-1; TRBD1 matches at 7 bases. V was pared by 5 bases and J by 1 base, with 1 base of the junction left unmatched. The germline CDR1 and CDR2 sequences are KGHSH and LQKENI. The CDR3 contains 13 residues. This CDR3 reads CASSGDRNTEAFF. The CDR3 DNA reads TGTGCCAGCTCAGGGGACAGGAACACTGAAGCTTTCTTT.

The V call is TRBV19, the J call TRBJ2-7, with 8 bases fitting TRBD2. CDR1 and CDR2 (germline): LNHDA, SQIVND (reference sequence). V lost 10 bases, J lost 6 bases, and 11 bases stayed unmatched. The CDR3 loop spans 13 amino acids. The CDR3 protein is CATERETRVEQYF. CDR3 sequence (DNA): TGTGCCACAGAGCGGGAGACCCGGGTCGAGCAGTACTTC.

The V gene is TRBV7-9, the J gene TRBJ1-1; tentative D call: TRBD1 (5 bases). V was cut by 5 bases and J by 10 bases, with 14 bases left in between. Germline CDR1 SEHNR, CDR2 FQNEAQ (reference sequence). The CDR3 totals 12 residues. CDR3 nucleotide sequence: TGTGCCAGCAGCAACCAGGGTTCTGCAGCTTTCTTT. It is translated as CASSNQGSAAFF.

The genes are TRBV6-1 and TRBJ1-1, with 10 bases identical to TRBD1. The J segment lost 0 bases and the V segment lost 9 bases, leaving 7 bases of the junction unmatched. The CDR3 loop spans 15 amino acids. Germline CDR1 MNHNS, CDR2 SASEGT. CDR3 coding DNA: TGTGCCAGTGGACAGGGGGAGAATTTGAACACTGAAGCTTTCTTT. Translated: CASGQGENLNTEAFF.

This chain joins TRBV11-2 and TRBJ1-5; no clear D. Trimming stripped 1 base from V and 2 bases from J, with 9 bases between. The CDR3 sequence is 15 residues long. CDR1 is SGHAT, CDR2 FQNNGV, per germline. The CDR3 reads CASSLAGSGNQPQHF. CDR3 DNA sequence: TGTGCCAGCAGCTTAGCGGGTTCGGGCAATCAGCCCCAGCATTTT.